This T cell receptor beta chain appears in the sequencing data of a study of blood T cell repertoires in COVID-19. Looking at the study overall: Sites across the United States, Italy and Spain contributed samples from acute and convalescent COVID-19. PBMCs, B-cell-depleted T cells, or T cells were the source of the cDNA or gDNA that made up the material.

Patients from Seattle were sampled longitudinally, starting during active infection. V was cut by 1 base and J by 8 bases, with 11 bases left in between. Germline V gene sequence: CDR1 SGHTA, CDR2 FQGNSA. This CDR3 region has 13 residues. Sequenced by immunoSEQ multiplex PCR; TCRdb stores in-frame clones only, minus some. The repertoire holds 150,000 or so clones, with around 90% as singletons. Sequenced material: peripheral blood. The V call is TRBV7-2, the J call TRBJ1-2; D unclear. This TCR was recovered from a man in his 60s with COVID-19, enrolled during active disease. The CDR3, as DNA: TGTGCCAGCAGCTTAGGAGTCTCGCGGGGCTACACCTTC. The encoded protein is CASSLGVSRGYTF.